Presented here are 6 T cell receptor beta chains from one specimen sequenced in a study of T cells in Graves' hyperthyroidism and ophthalmopathy. Amplification of TCR beta CDR3 regions was performed using RNA transcripts as template. Initially, a first-round RT-PCR of the TCR CDR3 employed the HTBI primer set. TCRdb independently ran MiXCR on the multiplex PCR reads; one entry per CDR3 protein. The sample has under 350,000 distinct CDR3 sequences, over 20% seen once; the top ten hold 50% to 65%. Sample: blood. These receptors originate from a woman aged 50 to 60 with Graves' hyperthyroidism.

The chain links TRBV12-3 or TRBV12-4 to TRBJ2-1, with D possibly being TRBD2 (6 bases). V was trimmed by 3 bases and J by 12 bases, leaving 12 bases between them. This CDR3 spans 12 amino acids. CDR3 sequence reads: CASSFSGTVQFF. CDR3 nucleotide sequence: TGTGCCAGCAGTTTCTCCGGGACTGTGCAGTTCTTC.

The chain has TRBV6-6 and TRBJ2-7; TRBD1 matches at 12 bases. The germline gives CDR1 MNHNY, CDR2 SVGAGI (reference sequence). The CDR3 length is 16 residues. J lost 2 bases, V lost 0 bases, and 2 bases had no gene match. CDR3 DNA sequence: TGTGCCAGCAGTTACTCAGGGACAGGGGGCCCCTACGAGCAGTACTTC. Its translation is CASSYSGTGGPYEQYF.

V is TRBV20-1 and J is TRBJ1-5; tentative D call: TRBD1 (5 bases). Germline lookup yields CDR1 DFQATT and CDR2 SNEGSKA (reference sequence). Deletions cut 6 bases from V and 0 bases from J, with 21 bases between. This CDR3 comprises 17 residues. CDR3 coding DNA: TGCAGTGCAACCACTAGGACGGGGGGTAATAGCAATCAGCCCCAGCATTTT. Its translation is CSATTRTGGNSNQPQHF.

This clonotype was seen repeatedly, ten times or more. V is TRBV30 and J is TRBJ1-1; no reliable D call. Trimming pared 4 bases from V and 3 bases from J, leaving 9 bases between. The CDR3 extends over 12 amino acids. Germline V gene sequence: CDR1 GTSNPN, CDR2 SVGIG (reference sequence). CDR3 loop: CAWIEPYTEAFF. The CDR3 region has the DNA TGTGCCTGGATTGAGCCCTACACTGAAGCTTTCTTT. The full variable domain, completed using reference TRBV30 and TRBJ1-1, is SQTIHQWPATLVQPVGSPLSLECTVEGTSNPNLYWYRQAAGRGLQLLFYSVGIGQISSEVPQNLSASRPQDRQFILSSKKLLLSDSGFYLCAWIEPYTEAFFGQGTRLTVV.

The gene calls are TRBV20-1 and TRBJ2-3; D gene uncertain. V shed 3 bases and J shed 0 bases, with 13 bases lying between them. Germline CDR1 is DFQATT and CDR2 is SNEGSKA (reference sequence). The CDR3 runs 15 residues. The CDR3 nucleotides are TGCAGTGCTAGTCGGCGCTTAACTAGCACAGATACGCAGTATTTT. This gives the protein CSASRRLTSTDTQYF.

This clonotype was detected only once. The chain recombines TRBV12-3 or TRBV12-4 with TRBJ1-1; D not resolved. The CDR3 runs 14 residues. Trimming stripped 3 bases from V and 8 bases from J, with 16 bases between. The CDR3 DNA is TGTGCCAGCAGTTTTCCAGGCTGGGAGAAGGAAGCTTTCTTT. It specifies CASSFPGWEKEAFF.